Listed here are 29 T cell receptor beta chains from one sample, sequenced in a study of response to subunit inactivated influenza vaccine. TCRdb redid the calling of the RT-PCR reads with MiXCR, one entry per CDR3 protein. The sample includes 800,000 or so distinct CDR3 sequences, 21% of them seen just once. The source material was PBMCs from blood, sampled around 5 days after vaccination. These receptors all come from a man aged 50-59 years who received an inactivated influenza vaccine.

The DNA for the CDR3 is TGTGCCAGCAGTTTATCGCGCAGGGACCCCTATGGCTACACCTTC. Protein product: CASSLSRRDPYGYTF. The chain uses TRBV27 and TRBJ1-2; possible D gene TRBD1, 5 bases. Germline V gene sequence: CDR1 MNHEY, CDR2 SMNVEV (reference sequence). There are 15 residues in the CDR3. V was trimmed by 0 bases and J by 4 bases, leaving 12 bases between them.

This clonotype turned up a few times. The chain couples TRBV4-2 to TRBJ2-7, with TRBD2 matching 8 bases. This CDR3 contains 14 residues. The germline CDR1 and CDR2 sequences are LGHNA and YNFKEQ. V gave up 4 bases and J gave up 4 bases; unmatched junction bases: 6. The CDR3, as DNA: TGTGCCAGCAGCCCCGGGGGGGGTGGGTACGAGCAGTACTTC. This gives the protein CASSPGGGGYEQYF.

V and J are TRBV27 and TRBJ2-7; no clear D. The V gene lost 5 bases and the J gene lost 4 bases, with 12 bases spanning the gap. Germline CDR1 reads MNHEY; CDR2 reads SMNVEV (reference sequence). CDR3 length equals 13 residues. CDR3 coding DNA: TGTGCCAGCAGTGCGAAAGCCCTATACGAGCAGTACTTC. Translating gives CASSAKALYEQYF.

The chain is built from TRBV7-2 and TRBJ2-3; tentative D call: TRBD1 (6 bases). The CDR3 extends over 15 amino acids. Trimming removed 5 bases from V and 2 bases from J, with 14 bases in between. CDR1 is SGHTA and CDR2 is FQGNSA in the germline V gene. The CDR3 sequence is CASSPQTGHTDTQYF. The CDR3 coding sequence is TGTGCCAGCAGCCCCCAGACGGGACACACAGATACGCAGTATTTT. The full variable domain, in which reference TRBV7-2 and TRBJ2-3 provide the parts outside the CDR3, is GAGVSQSPSNKVTEKGKDVELRCDPISGHTALYWYRQSLGQGLEFLIYFQGNSAPDKSGLPSDRFSAERTGGSVSTLTIQRTQQEDSAVYLCASSPQTGHTDTQYFGPGTRLTVL.

The rearrangement links TRBV7-8 to TRBJ2-2; maybe TRBD1 (6 bases). The germline V gene encodes CDR1 SGHVS and CDR2 FQNEAQ. V was shortened by 5 bases and J by 1 base, with 11 bases between the two germline ends. This CDR3 spans 15 amino acids. This chain's CDR3 is CASSPQTGNTGELFF. In nucleotides, the CDR3 is TGTGCCAGCAGCCCACAGACAGGGAACACCGGGGAGCTGTTTTTT.

The V call is TRBV11-2, the J call TRBJ2-7; TRBD1 aligns across 7 bases. CDR3 length: 15 amino acids. V lost 3 bases, J lost 2 bases, and 7 bases stayed unmatched. Per the germline V gene, CDR1 is SGHAT and CDR2 is FQNNGV. CDR3 nucleotides: TGTGCCAGCAGCTTGAACCGGGACAGAACCTACGAGCAGTACTTC. Translated, it gives CASSLNRDRTYEQYF. Full variable domain (missing parts from reference TRBV11-2 and TRBJ2-7): EAGVAQSPRYKIIEKRQSVAFWCNPISGHATLYWYQQILGQGPKLLIQFQNNGVVDDSQLPKDRFSAERLKGVDSTLKIQPAKLEDSAVYLCASSLNRDRTYEQYFGPGTRLTVT.

The gene calls are TRBV7-2 and TRBJ2-7, with 9 bases matching TRBD1. The CDR3 extends over 15 amino acids. Trimming cost V 4 bases and J 9 bases; bases outside gene matches: 13. The germline V gene encodes CDR1 SGHTA and CDR2 FQGNSA. CDR3 protein: CASSSRQGGRFGQYF. In DNA, the CDR3 is TGTGCCAGCAGCTCCCGACAGGGGGGAAGGTTCGGGCAGTACTTC.

The rearrangement joins TRBV4-2 to TRBJ2-3, with TRBD2 matching 14 bases. With V trimmed by 4 bases and J by 2 bases, 11 bases remained unmatched. CDR1 is LGHNA, CDR2 YNFKEQ, per germline. The CDR3 runs 19 residues. The CDR3 nucleotides read TGTGCCAGCAGCCCGGGACTAGCGGGGGCCTCGACTAACACAGATACGCAGTATTTT. Translation gives CASSPGLAGASTNTDTQYF.

CDR3 DNA sequence: TGTGCCATCAGTGGACACGGCAAAAACATTCAGTACTTC. Residues: CAISGHGKNIQYF. The chain joins TRBV10-3 to TRBJ2-4; the D is unclear. V lost 4 bases and J 3 bases, leaving 7 bases between the germline ends. CDR1 and CDR2 (germline): ENHRY, SYGVKD. The CDR3 is 13 amino acids.

The rearrangement joins TRBV20-1 to TRBJ1-4, with 7 positions matching TRBD1. Per the germline V gene, CDR1 is DFQATT and CDR2 is SNEGSKA (reference sequence). The CDR3 consists of 13 residues. Trimming at V came to 5 bases and at J to 5 bases, leaving 5 bases not matched to a gene. In DNA form, the CDR3 reads TGCAGTGCTTACTCGACAGGGAATGAAAAACTGTTTTTT. It is translated as CSAYSTGNEKLFF.

The chain has TRBV10-3 and TRBJ2-7; D gene ambiguous. CDR3 length: 13 residues. The germline gives CDR1 ENHRY, CDR2 SYGVKD. Trimming shortened V by 3 bases and J by 2 bases, and 8 bases separated the two germline ends. The CDR3: CAISDYRAYEQYF. The DNA of the CDR3 is TGTGCCATCAGTGACTACAGAGCCTACGAGCAGTACTTC.

This clonotype was recorded a few times. This chain uses TRBV29-1 with TRBJ2-6; D remains unclear. The CDR3 consists of 12 residues. Germline assignment: CDR1 SQVTM and CDR2 ANQGSEA. The V end was cut by 4 bases, the J end by 4 bases, with 5 bases between. DNA for the CDR3: TGCAGCGTTGTTTCGGGGGCCAACGTCCTGACTTTC. Protein sequence: CSVVSGANVLTF.

This clonotype has more than one count but fewer than ten. The chain joins TRBV12-3 or TRBV12-4 to TRBJ1-1; D not resolved. This CDR3 has 14 residues. Trimming shortened V by 6 bases and J by 8 bases, and 19 bases separated the two germline ends. The CDR3 sequence is CASSHNRRGPEAFF. The CDR3, as DNA: TGTGCCAGCAGCCATAACCGGCGCGGTCCGGAAGCTTTCTTT.

The gene calls are TRBV5-1 and TRBJ2-7, with 8 nucleotides matching TRBD1. CDR1 is SGHRS and CDR2 is YFSETQ in the germline V gene. V gave up 1 base and J gave up 2 bases; unmatched junction bases: 8. The CDR3 runs to 16 residues. In DNA form, the CDR3 reads TGCGCCAGCAGCTTGACCGGGACAGGATACGCCTACGAGCAGTACTTC. This sequence encodes CASSLTGTGYAYEQYF.

CDR3 sequence: CSARDPGGYQETQYF. The CDR3 nucleotides read TGCAGTGCTAGAGATCCCGGGGGCTACCAAGAGACCCAGTACTTC. The V gene is TRBV20-1, the J gene TRBJ2-5; D could derive from TRBD1 or TRBD2 (6 bases each). CDR1 is DFQATT and CDR2 is SNEGSKA in the germline V gene (reference sequence). CDR3 length: 15 residues. V was pared by 0 bases and J by 0 bases, with 11 bases between.

Worth noting for this clonotype: The junction and the germline gene differ at one end; a read error may be behind it. The chain recombines TRBV5-6 with TRBJ2-5; 7 bases agree with TRBD2. CDR1 SGHDT and CDR2 YYEEEE come from the germline V gene. This CDR3 has 12 amino acids. The CDR3 region has the DNA TGTGCCAGCAGCTTGGCCTCGGGGAGGGGAGACTTC. Its protein is CASSLASGRGDF.

The chain carries TRBV7-6 and TRBJ2-1; 12 nucleotides match TRBD2. The CDR3 loop spans 15 amino acids. The V segment lost 4 bases and the J segment 8 bases; nucleotides outside the gene matches: 6. Germline loops: CDR1 SGHVS, CDR2 FNYEAQ. The CDR3 protein is CASSSRLAGDHEQFF. CDR3 coding DNA: TGTGCCAGCAGCTCGAGACTAGCGGGAGACCATGAGCAGTTCTTC.

The chain recombines TRBV6-5 with TRBJ1-2, with TRBD1 identical over 7 bases. Germline loops: CDR1 MNHEY, CDR2 SVGAGI. The V segment lost 6 bases and the J segment 5 bases; nucleotides outside the gene matches: 9. This CDR3 region has 14 residues. The CDR3, as DNA: TGTGCCAGCAGATACAGGGGCGACAAGTATGGCTACACCTTC. The encoded protein is CASRYRGDKYGYTF.

The chain uses TRBV18 and TRBJ2-1, with 12 bases lining up with TRBD1. From germline, CDR1 is KGHSH and CDR2 LQKENI. J gave up 8 bases and V 2 bases, and 10 bases lay outside the gene matches. The CDR3 runs 17 residues. In DNA, the CDR3 is TGTGCCAGCTCACCATTTCATGGGACAGGGGGCTTACATGAGCAGTTCTTC. Residues: CASSPFHGTGGLHEQFF.

This clonotype came up many times. V gene TRBV7-6 combines with J gene TRBJ2-1; D ambiguous. This CDR3 is built from 12 residues. V was cut by 9 bases and J by 10 bases, with 16 bases left in between. The germline CDR1 and CDR2 sequences are SGHVS and FNYEAQ. The CDR3 nucleotides read TGTGCCAGTGGCTTTGCAGGCCTAGAGCAGTTCTTC. Amino acids: CASGFAGLEQFF. The full variable domain, in which reference TRBV7-6 and TRBJ2-1 provide the parts outside the CDR3, is GAGVSQSPRYKVTKRGQDVALRCDPISGHVSLYWYRQALGQGPEFLTYFNYEAQQDKSGLPNDRFSAERPEGSISTLTIQRTEQRDSAMYRCASGFAGLEQFFGPGTRLTVL.

V usage is TRBV6-1 and J usage is TRBJ2-3, with TRBD1 identical over 8 bases. The V gene end was trimmed by 4 bases and the J gene end by 3 bases; junction bases not matched to a gene: 6. In germline, CDR1 is MNHNS, CDR2 SASEGT. The length of the CDR3 is 15 residues. The chain's CDR3 is CASSAGGAGTDTQYF. The DNA for the CDR3 is TGTGCCAGCAGTGCAGGGGGCGCAGGAACAGATACGCAGTATTTT.

This clonotype was detected once. V gene TRBV6-2 or TRBV6-3 combines with J gene TRBJ1-1, with D unclear. CDR3 length: 14 residues. Per the germline V gene, CDR1 is MNHEY and CDR2 is SVGEGT. Trimming took 3 bases from V and 1 from J, leaving 9 bases between them. For the CDR3, the DNA is TGTGCCAGCAGTTATCGGTCGCAGAACACTGAAGCTTTCTTT. Residues: CASSYRSQNTEAFF.

There are many counts of this clonotype. The J gene is TRBJ2-5, the V gene TRBV20-1; 12 nucleotides line up with TRBD2. With 6 bases clipped from V and 8 bases from J, the junction kept 13 bases outside the gene matches. This CDR3 is 15 amino acids long. Germline V gene data show CDR1 as DFQATT and CDR2 as SNEGSKA (reference sequence). The CDR3 loop is CSAHSPSGGELTQYF. DNA for the CDR3: TGCAGTGCCCACTCACCTAGCGGGGGGGAATTAACCCAGTACTTC.

Many counts were recorded for this clonotype. This chain joins TRBV3-1 and TRBJ2-7; the match to TRBD2 covers 10 bases. Trimming took 3 bases from V and 6 from J; bases not matched to a gene: 8. The CDR3 length is 15 residues. Germline values: CDR1 LGHDT, CDR2 YNNKEL (reference sequence). CDR3 sequence reads: CASSQSLAGAREQYF. DNA of the CDR3: TGTGCCAGCAGCCAGAGCCTAGCGGGAGCTCGCGAGCAGTACTTC.

The J gene is TRBJ2-7, the V gene TRBV7-2; 8 bases match TRBD1. Germline CDR1 and CDR2: SGHTA and FQGNSA. This CDR3 has 15 amino acids. The trim removed 3 bases at V and 3 bases at J, leaving 7 bases unmatched. The DNA for the CDR3 is TGTGCCAGCAGCTTGAAAGGACAGGGTAACTACGAGCAGTACTTC. It encodes CASSLKGQGNYEQYF.

The J gene is TRBJ1-5, the V gene TRBV10-3; no definite D call. V was pared by 3 bases and J by 0 bases, with 9 bases between. Looked up from germline, CDR1 is ENHRY and CDR2 is SYGVKD. The CDR3 runs to 15 residues. The CDR3 loop reads CAISDETHSNQPQHF. The CDR3 DNA reads as TGTGCCATCAGTGACGAGACACATAGCAATCAGCCCCAGCATTTT.

J is TRBJ2-6 and V is TRBV28, with TRBD1 identical over 8 bases. V was pared by 4 bases and J by 0 bases, with 8 bases of the junction left unmatched. CDR1 and CDR2 from the germline V gene are MDHEN and SYDVKM. The CDR3 runs 18 residues. The CDR3 is CASSSDRVGFSGANVLTF. The CDR3 DNA is TGTGCCAGCAGTTCGGACAGGGTTGGGTTCTCTGGGGCCAACGTCCTGACTTTC.

A few counts support this clonotype. The chain joins TRBV6-2 or TRBV6-3 to TRBJ2-5; 8 bases fit TRBD1. The J segment lost 6 bases and the V segment lost 10 bases, leaving 13 bases of the junction unmatched. Germline CDR1 MNHEY, CDR2 SVGEGT. The CDR3 is 14 amino acids. The CDR3 DNA reads as TGTGCCACTTTCGGGACAGGATTGAGAAAGACCCAGTACTTC. This translates into CATFGTGLRKTQYF.

This clonotype showed up just a few times. V and J are TRBV28 and TRBJ2-7; tentative D call: TRBD1 (6 bases). Trimming shortened V by 7 bases and J by 6 bases, and 19 bases separated the two germline ends. Germline V gene sequence: CDR1 MDHEN, CDR2 SYDVKM. CDR3 length: 14 amino acids. The CDR3, as DNA: TGTGCCAGCATTCCTCCGGGACCCAGGGGCGAGCAGTACTTC. This translates into CASIPPGPRGEQYF. Complete variable domain (other parts from reference TRBV28 and TRBJ2-7): DVKVTQSSRYLVKRTGEKVFLECVQDMDHENMFWYRQDPGLGLRLIYFSYDVKMKEKGDIPEGYSVSREKKERFSLILESASTNQTSMYLCASIPPGPRGEQYFGPGTRLTVT.